Listed below are T cell receptor beta chains from one sample, sequenced in a study of T cell repertoires in cytomegalovirus infection. No antigen has been assigned to these receptors. TCRdb re-called the reads with MiXCR, one entry per CDR3 protein. The sample yields about 140,000 distinct CDR3 sequences, more than 30% seen once. The sequences come from CD8+ T cells from cultured PBMCs, collected from culture after CMV antigen stimulation. The receptors here all came from a human donor in good health (CMV status not recorded). Some clones in this sample may be carry-over from other donors' samples. Each CDR3 is given with its conserved first and last residue. Fields, in order: D gene, clone size, V gene, J gene, CDR3 DNA, CDR3 protein. A D gene is named only where the DNA matches it firmly. The size field is filled for only some rows; it gives once, few, many or a size class.

>TRBD1|many|TRBV24-1|TRBJ2-2
TGTGCCACCAGTGATCCTGGACAGGGAAAGAACACCGGGGAGCTGTTTTTT
CATSDPGQGKNTGELFF
>TRBD2|few|TRBV7-8|TRBJ2-2
TGTGCCAGCAGCTCCCCGTTTAGCGGGGGGGCGGACACCGGGGAGCTGTTTTTT
CASSSPFSGGADTGELFF
>TRBD2|.|TRBV2|TRBJ2-3
TGTGCCAGCAGTGAAGGACTAGCGGGGGGCAGTACGCAGTATTTT
CASSEGLAGGSTQYF
>.|.|TRBV15|TRBJ2-5
TGTGCCACCAGCAGTCTATGGGATGTGGAGACCCAGTACTTC
CATSSLWDVETQYF
>TRBD1|.|TRBV7-8|TRBJ2-3
TGTGCCAGCAGCCTGTCGACAGGGTTAAGCACAGATACGCAGTATTTT
CASSLSTGLSTDTQYF
>TRBD2|.|TRBV19|TRBJ2-1
TGTGCCAGTAAGGATCTAGCGGCATACAATGAGCAGTTCTTC
CASKDLAAYNEQFF
>.|.|TRBV12-3/TRBV12-4|TRBJ2-3
TGTGCCAGCAGTTCATTCAGCAGGGATCCAGATACGCAGTATTTT
CASSSFSRDPDTQYF
>.|.|TRBV19|TRBJ1-2
TGTGCCAGTAGTTCCGCGGGGTGGGATGGCTACACCTTC
CASSSAGWDGYTF
>TRBD1|few|TRBV6-6|TRBJ2-7
TGTGCCAGCAGTGAGTGGGACAGCCTCTCCTACGAGCAGTACTTC
CASSEWDSLSYEQYF
>.|.|TRBV6-8|TRBJ2-2
.
CASSSSNTGELFF
>TRBD1|few|TRBV7-9|TRBJ2-3
TGTGCCAGCAGCTCCTACACGGGGACAGGGGATACGCAGTATTTT
CASSSYTGTGDTQYF
>TRBD2|many|TRBV7-2|TRBJ2-3
TGTGCCAGCAGCCTAGCGGGGGGCAACACAGATACGCAGTATTTT
CASSLAGGNTDTQYF
>TRBD2|.|TRBV4-1|TRBJ2-1
TGCGCCAGCAGCCAAGTAGGGGCTAGCGGGATCTACAATGAGCAGTTCTTC
CASSQVGASGIYNEQFF
>.|.|TRBV11-1|TRBJ1-1
TGTGCCAGCAGCCGACCGACAGGAAATGAAGCTTTCTTT
CASSRPTGNEAFF
>TRBD1|few|TRBV12-3/TRBV12-4|TRBJ2-1
TGTGCCAGCTCGTTCAGGACAGGGGGGAATTCGGAGCAGTTCTTC
CASSFRTGGNSEQFF
>TRBD1|many|TRBV7-2|TRBJ2-5
TGTGCCAGCAGCTCACCCGGGACAGGCGTCTCCGAGACCCAGTACTTC
CASSSPGTGVSETQYF
>.|.|TRBV28|TRBJ2-5
TGTGCCAGCACCATGGCTAGCGATCAAGAGACCCAGTACTTC
CASTMASDQETQYF
>.|.|TRBV4-1|TRBJ2-7
TGCGCCAGCAGCCAAGAGTCTAGCCCAGTCTCCTACGAGCAGTACTTC
CASSQESSPVSYEQYF
>.|.|TRBV5-6|TRBJ2-7
TGTGCCAGCAGCCAGGATGGCTTTTTCGAGCAGTACTTC
CASSQDGFFEQYF
>TRBD1|many|TRBV20-1|TRBJ1-4
TGCAGTGCTAGCCGAACGGGACAGGGTTATGAATTTAATGAAAAACTGTTTTTT
CSASRTGQGYEFNEKLFF
>TRBD2|.|TRBV19|TRBJ2-1
TGTGCCAGTAGTATAGGTAGCGGGGGCCTCTCGGGCTACAATGAGCAGTTCTTC
CASSIGSGGLSGYNEQFF
>TRBD1|.|TRBV5-6|TRBJ1-5
TGTGCCAGCAGCTACGGGACAGACAACCATAGCAATCAGCCCCAGCATTTT
CASSYGTDNHSNQPQHF
>TRBD1|once|TRBV4-1|TRBJ2-2
TGCGCCAGCAGCCACGCCCGGACAGGTCCCCCCGGGGAGCTGTTTTTT
CASSHARTGPPGELFF
>.|many|TRBV7-8|TRBJ2-4
TGTGCCAGCAGCTCAGGGGAGACCTTGAACATTCAGTACTTC
CASSSGETLNIQYF
>TRBD1|few|TRBV7-6|TRBJ1-4
TGTGCCAGCAGACCCACCGACAGGGGGTTAGATGAAAAACTGTTTTTT
CASRPTDRGLDEKLFF
>.|once|TRBV9|TRBJ2-2
TGTGCCAGCAAGGCGGAGAACACCGGGGAGCTGTTTTTT
CASKAENTGELFF
>.|many|TRBV4-1|TRBJ1-3
TGCGCCAGCAGCCAGTCGACCGCTCCCCCTTATGACACCATATATTTT
CASSQSTAPPYDTIYF
>TRBD1|many|TRBV7-9|TRBJ2-3
TGTGCCAGCAGACCTAGGACAGGAGTTGCAGATACGCAGTATTTT
CASRPRTGVADTQYF
>TRBD1|.|TRBV11-2|TRBJ2-7
TGTGCCAGCAGCTCCAAGTGGACAGGCCAACACTCCTACGAGCAGTACTTC
CASSSKWTGQHSYEQYF
>TRBD2|.|TRBV6-6|TRBJ2-5
TGTGCCAGCAGTTACTCGCTTACTAGCGGGTTCACGGCGGGAGAGACCCAGTACTTC
CASSYSLTSGFTAGETQYF
>.|many|TRBV5-1|TRBJ1-4
TGCGCCAGCAGCAACAGGCCAACTAATGAAAAACTGTTTTTT
CASSNRPTNEKLFF
>.|few|TRBV19|TRBJ2-1
TGTGCCAGTAGTGGGGGACTCCCCAATGAGCAGTTCTTC
CASSGGLPNEQFF
>.|.|TRBV20-1|TRBJ1-5
TGCAGTGCTAGAGATTACCTGGGGGACAATCAGCCCCAGCATTTT
CSARDYLGDNQPQHF
>.|.|TRBV7-9|TRBJ2-2
TGTGCCGCAGCAGGGACTAACACCGGGGAGCTGTTTTTT
CAAAGTNTGELFF
>TRBD1|few|TRBV6-5|TRBJ1-1
TGTGCCAGCAGTTCTCTTTTTACAGGGGACACTGAAGCTTTCTTT
CASSSLFTGDTEAFF
>.|few|TRBV7-6|TRBJ2-3
TGTGCCAGCAGCTCCCTAACTCCCACAGATACGCAGTATTTT
CASSSLTPTDTQYF
>.|few|TRBV2|TRBJ1-2
TGTGCCAGCGGAGGACGACAGTCCCATGGCTACACCTTC
CASGGRQSHGYTF
>TRBD2|many|TRBV11-1|TRBJ2-2
TGTGCCAGCAGCCGCGGGGGGCCCGGGGAGCTGTTTTTT
CASSRGGPGELFF
>.|.|TRBV5-6|TRBJ1-3
TGTGCCAGCAACCACCGAGAGTTTGTTGGAAACACCATATATTTT
CASNHREFVGNTIYF
>.|.|TRBV5-4|TRBJ2-5
TGTGCCAGCAGCTTGTCAAGTCCCTGGGGAGAGACCCAGTACTTC
CASSLSSPWGETQYF
>.|few|TRBV27|TRBJ1-1
TGTGCCAGCAGTGTCCTACATGTCGGCACTGAAGCTTTCTTT
CASSVLHVGTEAFF
>TRBD1|.|TRBV6-8|TRBJ1-6
TGTGCCAGCAGACCCTACCAGGGGGCAGGGTCACCCCTCCACTTT
CASRPYQGAGSPLHF
>.|.|TRBV20-1|TRBJ1-1
TGCAGTGCTATCCCTCAGGGGAACACTGAAGCTTTCTTT
CSAIPQGNTEAFF
>.|few|TRBV12-3/TRBV12-4|TRBJ2-7
TGTGCCAGCAGTTGGGATGACTACGAGCAGTACTTC
CASSWDDYEQYF
>.|.|TRBV12-3/TRBV12-4|TRBJ1-5
TGTGCCAGCAGTTTAGGGGATAATAGCAATCAGCCCCAGCATTTT
CASSLGDNSNQPQHF
>TRBD1|.|TRBV7-9|TRBJ2-5
TGTGCCAGCAGCGTTCCCGGGACAGAGTACCAAGAGACCCAGTACTTC
CASSVPGTEYQETQYF
>TRBD1|.|TRBV19|TRBJ2-7
TGTGCCAGTAGTATAGGAGACAGGGGAAGCAGCGAGCAGTACTTC
CASSIGDRGSSEQYF
>TRBD1|.|TRBV6-5|TRBJ1-2
TGTGCCAGCAGTCAGGGGGGGAACTATGGCTACACCTTC
CASSQGGNYGYTF
>.|few|TRBV12-3/TRBV12-4|TRBJ1-1
TGTGCCAGCAGTCCTCCGGGTGCTGAAGCTTTCTTT
CASSPPGAEAFF
>.|many|TRBV7-8|TRBJ2-2
TGTGCCAGCAGCCAAGGGACGGCTAACACCGGGGAGCTGTTTTTT
CASSQGTANTGELFF
>.|.|TRBV7-9|TRBJ1-5
TGTGCCAGCGGCGGAGGAAATCAGCCCCAGCATTTT
CASGGGNQPQHF
>.|.|TRBV5-5|TRBJ1-1
TGTGCCAGCAGCTTCTACGTCTTGAACACTGAAGCTTTCTTT
CASSFYVLNTEAFF
>.|.|TRBV4-1|TRBJ2-7
TGCGCCAGCAGCCAAGGTTCCGACAGGACCACCTACGAGCAGTACTTC
CASSQGSDRTTYEQYF